The rows below give T cell receptor beta chains drawn from one sample of a study of technical replicates of blood from a handful of donors. The protocol was immunoSEQ multiplex PCR, while the TCRdb copy is restricted to in-frame clones and leaves out a portion. Altogether about 62,000 clones are present, roughly 89% being singletons, with the ten largest covering 4% to 5.5%. The sequencing sample was made of PBMCs. Receptors were obtained from a human donor in good health. Some clones in this sample may be carry-over from other donors' samples. CDR3s include the opening cysteine and the closing phenylalanine or tryptophan. D genes are given only for firm matches. Rows may omit the clone size; those that give it use once, few, many or a size class.

. | . | TRBJ2-3 | TRBV4-3 | TGCGCCAGCAGCCAAGGGGTTGCGGGGGCGACAGATACGCAGTATTTT | CASSQGVAGATDTQYF
. | TRBD2 | TRBJ2-1 | TRBV5-1 | TGCGCCAGCAGCTTGGCCTCGGCTAGCGGGACCCAGAACAATGAGCAGTTCTTC | CASSLASASGTQNNEQFF
. | . | TRBJ1-1 | TRBV20-1 | TGCAGTGCGCCCTGGCAGGCTGAAGCTTTCTTT | CSAPWQAEAFF
. | TRBD1 | TRBJ2-5 | TRBV5-5 | TGTGCCAGCAGCTGGACAGGGCTGCAAGAGACCCAGTACTTC | CASSWTGLQETQYF
. | . | TRBJ2-3 | TRBV7-2 | TGTGCCAGCAGCTTAGCAGCCGCCCGCACAGATACGCAGTATTTT | CASSLAAARTDTQYF
few | . | TRBJ1-5 | TRBV7-8 | TGTGCCAGCAGCTTAGGGGGGCAGAGAGGTCAGCCCCAGCATTTT | CASSLGGQRGQPQHF
once | TRBD1 | TRBJ1-5 | TRBV10-3 | TGTGCCACACTCGGGACAGCTAATCAGCCCCAGCATTTT | CATLGTANQPQHF
. | . | TRBJ1-5 | TRBV7-9 | TGTGCCGTCTGGGGGGGGGCCCCTAATCAGCCCCAGCATTTT | CAVWGGAPNQPQHF
. | . | TRBJ2-5 | TRBV2 | TGTGCCAGCAGTGAATATCTAACAGGGCAAGAGACCCAGTACTTC | CASSEYLTGQETQYF
few | . | TRBJ2-7 | TRBV6-6 | TGTGCCAGCAGTATACAGACGCGATACGAGCAGTACTTC | CASSIQTRYEQYF
. | . | TRBJ2-6 | TRBV30 | TGTGCCTGGAGTGGCGGGGCTGGGGCCAACGTCCTGACTTTC | CAWSGGAGANVLTF
. | TRBD2 | TRBJ2-1 | TRBV5-8 | TGTGCCAGCAGCCCGTTAGGACTAGGTGGCAATGAGCAGTTCTTC | CASSPLGLGGNEQFF
. | . | TRBJ2-5 | TRBV5-4 | TGTGCCAGCAGTTCGCCCACGAGGGAGGAGACCCAGTACTTC | CASSSPTREETQYF
. | . | TRBJ2-1 | TRBV7-9 | TGTGCCAGCAGCCCGTACTCACAGGATAGTCGGCAGTTCTTC | CASSPYSQDSRQFF
. | . | TRBJ2-3 | TRBV11-2 | TGTGCCAGCAGCTTAGAAATGTATTCGCGGGCTAGCACAGATACGCAGTATTTT | CASSLEMYSRASTDTQYF
. | . | TRBJ2-7 | TRBV21-1 | TGTGCCAGCAGCGGAGGCCCGTCGGCTACTCACCCTCTTGAGCAGTACTTC | CASSGGPSATHPLEQYF
. | TRBD2 | TRBJ2-2 | TRBV7-8 | TGTGCCATCAAGCTCGGAGCGGGGGGGAACACCGGGGAGCTGTTTTTT | CAIKLGAGGNTGELFF
. | . | TRBJ1-5 | TRBV5-4 | TGTGCCAGCAGCATCGGTGGGGGGGGCAAGGGTCAGCCCCAGCATTTT | CASSIGGGGKGQPQHF
. | . | TRBJ2-3 | TRBV29-1 | TGCAGCGTTGATCACACAGATACGCAGTATTTT | CSVDHTDTQYF
. | . | TRBJ1-3 | TRBV18 | TGTGCCAGCTCACCAAGGACAGTATCTGGAAACACCATATATTTT | CASSPRTVSGNTIYF
. | TRBD1 | TRBJ2-3 | TRBV29-1 | TGCAGCGTTCGAGGGACAGTCACAGATACGCAGTATTTT | CSVRGTVTDTQYF
. | . | TRBJ1-5 | TRBV30 | TGTGCCTGGAGCCGAGCCGGGGTCCTATCCGGGAGCAATCAGCCCCAGCATTTT | CAWSRAGVLSGSNQPQHF
. | TRBD2 | TRBJ2-1 | TRBV4-3 | TGCGCCAGCAGCCGATCGGGAGCGGGAGCCTACAATGAGCAGTTCTTC | CASSRSGAGAYNEQFF
. | TRBD2 | TRBJ2-1 | TRBV7-2 | TGTGCCAGCAGCTTAGGGACTAGCGGAAACAATGAGCAGTTCTTC | CASSLGTSGNNEQFF
. | . | TRBJ2-4 | TRBV7-2 | TGTGCCAGCAGCTTAGTGGGGAGACACCTACTAGCCAAAAACATTCAGTACTTC | CASSLVGRHLLAKNIQYF
. | . | TRBJ2-7 | TRBV7-2 | TGTGCCAGCAGCACCCGACAGGAGAGCTCCTACGAGCAGTACTTC | CASSTRQESSYEQYF
. | TRBD2 | TRBJ2-3 | TRBV7-9 | TGTGCCAGCAGCGAGACTAGCGGGGGGGCCACAGATACGCAGTATTTT | CASSETSGGATDTQYF
. | . | TRBJ1-4 | TRBV6-1 | TGTGCCAGTAAGGACATGGCTGAAAAACTGTTTTTT | CASKDMAEKLFF
few | TRBD1 | TRBJ1-1 | TRBV11-1 | TGTGCCAGCAGAGGAGACAGGGTCGAAGCTTTCTTT | CASRGDRVEAFF
. | . | TRBJ1-1 | TRBV6-5 | TGTGCCAGCAGTTACGCCCCGTCGACAGGAACTGAAGCTTTCTTT | CASSYAPSTGTEAFF
. | TRBD1 | TRBJ1-2 | TRBV7-8 | TGTGCCAGCAGCCTACAGGGGGGATCTGGCTACACCTTC | CASSLQGGSGYTF
once | . | TRBJ2-2 | TRBV5-1 | TGCGCCAGCAGACGGGACTCGAGTACCGGGGAGCTGTTTTTT | CASRRDSSTGELFF
once | TRBD1 | TRBJ2-2 | TRBV11-2 | TGTGCCAGCAAAGGGGACAGGGCCCTTAGGGGGGAGCTGTTTTTT | CASKGDRALRGELFF
. | . | TRBJ1-1 | TRBV18 | TGTGCCAGCTCATCGACCGATTCGGGGGCTGAAGCTTTCTTT | CASSSTDSGAEAFF
. | TRBD1 | TRBJ1-1 | TRBV7-6 | TGTGCCAGCAGTCTTGACAGGGAGACTGAAGCTTTCTTT | CASSLDRETEAFF
. | . | TRBJ1-2 | TRBV5-8 | TGTGCCAGCAGCTTGGACGGTTTCAATGGCTACACCTTC | CASSLDGFNGYTF
once | . | TRBJ1-1 | TRBV7-2 | TGTGCCAGCAGCTTAGCGCGAGGGGGATACACTGAAGCTTTCTTT | CASSLARGGYTEAFF
. | . | TRBJ1-2 | TRBV18 | TGTGCCAGCTCACAAGGACAAACAGACACCTATGGCTACACCTTC | CASSQGQTDTYGYTF
. | TRBD2 | TRBJ2-7 | TRBV25-1 | TGTGCCAGCAGTGATATGACTAGCGGCTACGAGCAGTACTTC | CASSDMTSGYEQYF
. | TRBD2 | TRBJ2-7 | TRBV7-9 | TGTGCCAGCAGCCCTAGCGGGGTGTCCTACGAGCAGTACTTC | CASSPSGVSYEQYF
. | . | TRBJ2-2 | TRBV9 | TGTGCCAGCAGCGTAGCAGGAGGGTGGGGGAACACCGGGGAGCTGTTTTTT | CASSVAGGWGNTGELFF
. | TRBD2 | TRBJ2-1 | TRBV19 | TGTGCCAGTAGACTAGCGGGGGGGAATGAGCAGTTCTTC | CASRLAGGNEQFF
. | TRBD1 | TRBJ2-7 | TRBV29-1 | TGCAGCGCCCAAAGACAGGGGATGAACGAGCAGTACTTC | CSAQRQGMNEQYF
. | TRBD2 | TRBJ2-5 | TRBV7-9 | TGTGCCAGCAGGGACGGAGCGGGAAGAGAGACCCAGTACTTC | CASRDGAGRETQYF
once | . | TRBJ1-1 | TRBV6-5 | TGTGCCAGCATCCGAAGAGGACAGAAAAAGACTGAAGCTTTCTTT | CASIRRGQKKTEAFF
. | . | TRBJ1-3 | TRBV5-1 | TGCGCCAGCAGCTTGGCCACTGGAAACACCATATATTTT | CASSLATGNTIYF
. | . | TRBJ2-7 | TRBV4-2 | TGTGCCAGCAGTCCTGGAGGCGGGGCCGAGCAGTACTTC | CASSPGGGAEQYF
. | . | TRBJ1-1 | TRBV4-1 | TGCGCCAGCAGCAACCCCTTGGGGCCCTTTGGGGAAGCTTTCTTT | CASSNPLGPFGEAFF
. | . | TRBJ1-5 | TRBV6-5 | TGTGCCAGCAGCAGTGACAGTGCCAATCAGCCCCAGCATTTT | CASSSDSANQPQHF
. | TRBD1 | TRBJ2-7 | TRBV5-1 | TGCGCCAGCAGCGTGGGACCGGGACAGGGGGCGACCAGGGAGCAGTACTTC | CASSVGPGQGATREQYF